Following are 14 T cell receptor beta chains from one sample sequenced in a study of T cells after yellow fever vaccination. TCRdb fed the 5' RACE reads into MiXCR, producing one record per CDR3 protein. The sample carries 100,000 to 150,000 distinct CDR3 sequences, roughly 9% recorded once. This sample comprised CD8+ T cells sorted from PBMCs, obtained on the day of the yellow fever booster vaccination. These receptors all come from a man aged 18 to 30 who received the YFV17D yellow fever vaccine.

J is TRBJ2-3 and V is TRBV4-1; TRBD1 aligns across 9 bases. The CDR3 length is 17 residues. Germline loops: CDR1 MGHRA, CDR2 YSYEKL. V lost 3 bases, J lost 0 bases, and 7 bases stayed unmatched. The CDR3 DNA sequence: TGCGCCAGCAGCCATCCTAAGACAGGGGGAAGCACAGATACGCAGTATTTT. Amino acids: CASSHPKTGGSTDTQYF.

This clonotype was seen repeatedly, ten times or more. The genes are TRBV7-9 and TRBJ1-1; D not certain. Trimming pared 6 bases from V and 0 bases from J, leaving 5 bases between. This CDR3 comprises 12 residues. Germline CDR1 and CDR2: SEHNR and FQNEAQ (reference sequence). The CDR3: CASRPMNTEAFF. The DNA of the CDR3 is TGTGCCAGCAGACCAATGAACACTGAAGCTTTCTTT.

This clonotype has a handful of counts. The J gene is TRBJ2-3, the V gene TRBV7-9; no reliable D call. CDR1 is SEHNR and CDR2 is FQNEAQ in the germline V gene (reference sequence). The CDR3 runs 12 residues. Trimming removed 4 bases from V and 5 bases from J, with 7 bases in between. As DNA, the CDR3 is TGTGCCAGCAGCTCCCCGGTAGATACGCAGTATTTT. Protein sequence: CASSSPVDTQYF. Variable domain in full (rest from reference TRBV7-9 and TRBJ2-3): DTGVSQNPRHKITKRGQNVTFRCDPISEHNRLYWYRQTLGQGPEFLTYFQNEAQLEKSRLLSDRFSAERPKGSFSTLEIQRTEQGDSAMYLCASSSPVDTQYFGPGTRLTVL.

In its sample, this clonotype was seen a few times. The chain recombines TRBV4-1 with TRBJ1-4; no clear D gene. Trimming took off 3 bases at V and 0 bases at J, with 11 bases between the two ends. Germline CDR1 is MGHRA and CDR2 is YSYEKL. The CDR3 runs 16 residues. DNA of the CDR3: TGCGCCAGCAGCCAGCCTCGGGCCGCAACTAATGAAAAACTGTTTTTT. Its translation: CASSQPRAATNEKLFF.

V usage is TRBV19 and J usage is TRBJ2-5; D is undetermined. The CDR3 totals 14 residues. With 6 bases removed from V and 1 base from J, the gap between germline ends came to 12 bases. Germline values: CDR1 LNHDA, CDR2 SQIVND (reference sequence). The CDR3 protein is CASSPGYGQETQYF. In nucleotides, the CDR3 is TGTGCCAGTAGCCCGGGCTACGGCCAAGAGACCCAGTACTTC.

This clonotype was counted between two and nine times. This chain joins TRBV24-1 and TRBJ1-5; D is uncertain. CDR1 is KGHDR and CDR2 is SFDVKD in the germline V gene. Deletions cut 2 bases from V and 5 bases from J, with 18 bases between. CDR3 size: 17 residues. CDR3 in amino acids: CATSDSGRRAIDQPQHF. CDR3 in DNA: TGTGCCACCAGTGATTCAGGACGGAGGGCTATCGATCAGCCCCAGCATTTT.

The chain links TRBV7-9 to TRBJ2-3, with 8 positions matching TRBD1. Germline V CDR1 and CDR2: SEHNR, FQNEAQ (reference sequence). V lost 8 bases and J lost 2; bases outside the gene matches: 9. The CDR3 length is 15 residues. CDR3 residues: CASETGESNTDTQYF. The CDR3 DNA sequence: TGTGCCAGCGAGACAGGGGAAAGCAACACAGATACGCAGTATTTT.

In DNA, the CDR3 is TGTGCCAGCAGCCAAGAAGGTTGGGCCACAGTCGCCTCCTACAATGAGCAGTTCTTC. The encoded protein is CASSQEGWATVASYNEQFF. The chain links TRBV4-2 to TRBJ2-1; D is undetermined. With 0 bases removed from V and 0 bases from J, the gap between germline ends came to 18 bases. The CDR3 has 19 amino acids. The germline gives CDR1 LGHNA, CDR2 YNFKEQ.

This clonotype was picked up many times. The chain recombines TRBV5-5 with TRBJ2-7; TRBD1 or TRBD2 may be the D gene (5 bases each). CDR3 length: 16 amino acids. V lost 0 bases and J lost 0, with 13 bases in between. Germline values: CDR1 SGHKS, CDR2 YYEKEE (reference sequence). CDR3 amino acids: CASSLDRRFFSYEQYV. The CDR3 nucleotides read TGTGCCAGCAGCTTGGACAGGAGGTTTTTCTCCTACGAGCAGTACGTC.

The chain uses TRBV25-1 and TRBJ1-2, with TRBD1 matching over 7 bases. CDR1 and CDR2 from the germline V gene are MGHDK and SYGVNS. The CDR3 is 16 amino acids. V was clipped by 8 bases and J by 6 bases; unmatched bases: 18. The CDR3 is CASGIGLPGQLHGYTF. In nucleotides, the CDR3 is TGTGCCAGCGGGATAGGACTTCCGGGACAGTTACATGGCTACACCTTC.

The sample holds a few counts of this clonotype. The chain employs TRBV29-1 and TRBJ1-1; 8 bases line up with TRBD1. The CDR3 totals 18 residues. The V gene end was trimmed by 1 base and the J gene end by 3 bases; junction bases not matched to a gene: 16. The germline V gene has CDR1 SQVTM and CDR2 ANQGSEA. This chain's CDR3 is CSVEVGLSTTGGYTEAFF. CDR3 sequence (DNA): TGCAGCGTTGAAGTCGGGCTGAGTACCACAGGGGGGTACACTGAAGCTTTCTTT.

This clonotype was seen at least ten times. The chain carries TRBV5-5 and TRBJ2-2, with TRBD1 identical over 7 bases. The CDR3 is 13 amino acids. V trimming: 3 bases; J trimming: 5 bases; junction bases outside the gene matches: 1. Germline V gene data show CDR1 as SGHKS and CDR2 as YYEKEE (reference sequence). The CDR3 coding sequence is TGTGCCAGCAGCTGGACAGGTACCGGGGAGCTGTTTTTT. Protein product: CASSWTGTGELFF.

In its sample, this clonotype was seen once. The rearrangement links TRBV5-6 to TRBJ2-1; D ambiguous. V lost 2 bases and J lost 1, with 16 bases in between. The germline gives CDR1 SGHDT, CDR2 YYEEEE. CDR3 size: 17 residues. CDR3 in amino acids: CASSFVDWRISYNEQFF. CDR3 in DNA: TGTGCCAGCAGCTTCGTCGATTGGCGTATTTCCTACAATGAGCAGTTCTTC. Drawing the rest from reference TRBV5-6 and TRBJ2-1, the complete variable domain is DAGVTQSPTHLIKTRGQQVTLRCSPKSGHDTVSWYQQALGQGPQFIFQYYEEEERQRGNFPDRFSGHQFPNYSSELNVNALLLGDSALYLCASSFVDWRISYNEQFFGPGTRLTVL.

This rearrangement joins TRBV11-2 to TRBJ2-1, with D unclear. The ends were cut back, 5 bases at V and 9 bases at J, with 11 bases in the middle. Germline V CDR1 and CDR2: SGHAT, FQNNGV. This CDR3 is built from 12 residues. CDR3: CASSLWVVEQFF. As DNA, the CDR3 is TGTGCCAGCAGCCTCTGGGTGGTTGAGCAGTTCTTC.